The 3 T cell receptor beta chains below were found in one sample sequenced in a study of CD8 T cells in ankylosing spondylitis. TCRdb processed the 5' RACE reads anew with MiXCR; each CDR3 protein has one entry. Here the sample spans about 170,000 distinct CDR3 sequences, around 16% being singletons. Sequenced: blood, either unsorted or a sorted T cell fraction (not recorded which). The receptor source for this set is a male donor with ankylosing spondylitis or in good health (not recorded which).

This clonotype has ten or more counts. The V gene is TRBV12-3 or TRBV12-4, the J gene TRBJ2-3; TRBD2 is a possible D gene (6 bases). With 2 bases removed from V and 2 bases from J, the gap between germline ends came to 11 bases. The CDR3 covers 15 residues. The CDR3 protein is CASSLLGRDTDTQYF. In DNA, the CDR3 is TGTGCCAGCAGTTTATTAGGGCGGGACACAGATACGCAGTATTTT.

This clonotype appeared many times. V usage is TRBV2 and J usage is TRBJ2-1; tentatively, D is TRBD2 (5 bases). CDR3 size: 12 residues. Germline V CDR1 and CDR2: SNHLY, FYNNEI. V was clipped by 6 bases and J by 3 bases, with 6 bases between them. CDR3 region: CASREDYNEQFF. The CDR3 nucleotides read TGTGCCAGCAGGGAGGACTACAATGAGCAGTTCTTC.

This clonotype turned up a few times. J is TRBJ2-1 and V is TRBV5-1; 8 bases map to TRBD1. Trimming cost V 7 bases and J 4 bases; bases outside gene matches: 4. Germline CDR1 is SGHRS and CDR2 is YFSETQ. This CDR3 comprises 13 residues. The CDR3: CASAGQVYNEQFF. CDR3 nucleotides: TGCGCCAGCGCGGGACAGGTATACAATGAGCAGTTCTTC.